Presented here are 4 T cell receptor beta chains from one specimen sequenced in a study of beta chain features in type 1 diabetes. Sequencing targeted expressed TCRB transcripts, as all isolated RNA had been reverse transcribed. Profiling relied on immunoSEQ multiplex PCR, and the TCRdb table lists in-frame clones only, not all of them. The data hold 350,000 to 450,000 clones, with less than 15% observed a single time. The sample comprised naive CD4+ T cells from blood. All receptors come from a woman between 18 and 29 years old in good health.

This rearrangement joins TRBV25-1 to TRBJ2-1; D perhaps matches TRBD1 (6 bases). This CDR3 has 16 amino acids. CDR1 and CDR2 from the germline V gene are MGHDK and SYGVNS. V was clipped by 1 base and J by 4 bases, with 14 bases between them. CDR3: CASSESGTNLYNEQFF. The CDR3 DNA sequence: TGTGCCAGCAGTGAATCTGGGACAAATCTTTACAATGAGCAGTTCTTC.

This clone appeared a few times. Within the sample, other DNA sequences also encode this same CDR3. The chain carries TRBV6-5 and TRBJ2-7, with a possible D match to TRBD1 (5 bases). The CDR3 runs 14 residues. Germline assignment: CDR1 MNHEY and CDR2 SVGAGI. Trimming took off 0 bases at V and 3 bases at J, with 9 bases between the two ends. The CDR3 here is CASSYSGQGYEQYF. The CDR3, as DNA: TGTGCCAGCAGTTACTCGGGCCAGGGCTACGAGCAGTACTTC.

In this sample, this clone turned up a few times. The chain is built from TRBV2 and TRBJ1-5; TRBD1 is a possible D gene (6 bases). With 7 bases removed from V and 6 bases from J, the gap between germline ends came to 22 bases. In germline, CDR1 is SNHLY, CDR2 FYNNEI. The length of the CDR3 is 16 residues. The CDR3 DNA sequence: TGTGCCAGCAACAGGGAAAGTGGAAGAATCGGTCAGCCCCAGCATTTT. Translating it yields CASNRESGRIGQPQHF. The full variable domain, completed using reference TRBV2 and TRBJ1-5, is EPEVTQTPSHQVTQMGQEVILRCVPISNHLYFYWYRQILGQKVEFLVSFYNNEISEKSEIFDDQFSVERPDGSNFTLKIRSTKLEDSAMYFCASNRESGRIGQPQHFGDGTRLSIL.

The chain is built from TRBV9 and TRBJ2-7; 12 bases match TRBD1. V trimming: 3 bases; J trimming: 7 bases; junction bases outside the gene matches: 8. The CDR3 length is 15 residues. Germline V gives CDR1 SGDLS, CDR2 YYNGEE. CDR3 in amino acids: CASSAGTGGAYEQYF. The CDR3 region has the DNA TGTGCCAGCAGCGCTGGGACAGGGGGCGCGTATGAGCAGTACTTC.